The sequence of this T cell receptor (beta chain) was determined in a study of cytomegalovirus exposure and HLA in healthy donors. Whole-study results and caveats: Later analysis indicated greater clonal expansion among HLA-associated TCR beta chains than among equally common other chains. Reportedly, TCR beta sequences accurately predicted HLA-A and HLA-B alleles in most subjects.

CDR1 is SGHRS and CDR2 is YFSETQ in the germline V gene. V was cut by 3 bases and J by 2 bases, with 8 bases left in between. The CDR3 has 13 amino acids. Primers included in the PCR were 60 Vbeta and 13 Jbeta primers. The data were produced by immunoSEQ multiplex PCR, yet TCRdb's version contains in-frame clones alone and is incomplete. The repertoire has around 200,000 clones, around 78% of them found once; the top ten carry under 2%. A remark on this clone: Its specificity is unknown. The same CDR3 also results from other DNA sequences found in this sample.

All donors participated as healthy donors of bone marrow. The origin of this receptor is a young man in good health and CMV-seronegative. This chain connects TRBV5-1 to TRBJ1-1; D remains unclear. Sequenced input: PBMCs. The CDR3 spells CASSYRGNTEAFF. CDR3 nucleotides: TGCGCCAGCAGCTATCGGGGAAACACTGAAGCTTTCTTT.